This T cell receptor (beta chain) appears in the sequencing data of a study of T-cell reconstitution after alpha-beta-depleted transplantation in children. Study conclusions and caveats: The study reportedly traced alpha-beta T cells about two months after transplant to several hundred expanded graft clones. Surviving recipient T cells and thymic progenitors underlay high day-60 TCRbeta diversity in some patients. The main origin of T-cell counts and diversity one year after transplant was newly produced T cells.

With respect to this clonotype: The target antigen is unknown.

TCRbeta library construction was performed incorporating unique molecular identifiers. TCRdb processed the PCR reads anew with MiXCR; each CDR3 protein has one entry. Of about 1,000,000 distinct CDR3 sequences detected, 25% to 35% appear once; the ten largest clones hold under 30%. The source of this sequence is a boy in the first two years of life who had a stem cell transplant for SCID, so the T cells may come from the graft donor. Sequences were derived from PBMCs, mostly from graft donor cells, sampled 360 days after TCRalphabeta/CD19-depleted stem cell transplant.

In DNA form, the CDR3 reads TGCGCCAGCAGCGCCGAAAGGGGGATCTACGAGCAGTACTTC. This sequence encodes CASSAERGIYEQYF. The rearrangement links TRBV5-1 to TRBJ2-7, with a tentative D call TRBD1 (6 bases). CDR1 and CDR2 (germline): SGHRS, YFSETQ. The CDR3 runs 14 residues. V was trimmed by 4 bases and J by 3 bases, leaving 14 bases between them. The complete variable domain, with remaining parts taken from reference TRBV5-1 and TRBJ2-7, reads KAGVTQTPRYLIKTRGQQVTLSCSPISGHRSVSWYQQTPGQGLQFLFEYFSETQRNKGNFPGRFSGRQFSNSRSEMNVSTLELGDSALYLCASSAERGIYEQYFGPGTRLTVT.